This TCR beta chain originates from a study of blood T cell repertoires in COVID-19. The authors' processing: Nucleated cell number was recorded as an estimate derived from reference gene primer amplification. Produced via immunoSEQ multiplex PCR; TCRdb's table is partial and in-frame only. D and trimming come from the DNA, and the V and J calls and clone size come from that table. The data contain some 150,000 clones, roughly nine tenths of them seen just once; the ten biggest clones take up 1.5% to 2%. J lost 2 bases, V lost 0 bases, and 9 bases had no gene match. Looked up from germline, CDR1 is LGHNA and CDR2 is YSLEER. This CDR3 comprises 18 residues.

The source is a human donor in a cohort sampled during active COVID-19. Sequencing input: peripheral blood. The gene calls are TRBV4-3 and TRBJ2-1; 8 bases match TRBD2. CDR3 protein: CASSQEGSRGGPYNEQFF. In DNA form, the CDR3 reads TGCGCCAGCAGCCAAGAAGGATCACGGGGGGGGCCCTACAATGAGCAGTTCTTC.